This T cell receptor delta chain derives from a study of gamma-delta T cells after stem cell transplantation. TCRdb used CATT to re-call clones from the RT-PCR reads. The sample has 2,000 to 2,500 delta-chain clones; around 40% are singletons. Concerning this clone: Its ends do not fully match the called genes, so a read error is possible.

Germline CDR1 and CDR2: GEAIGNYY and EKD. The CDR3 runs 20 residues. The clonotype was recovered from a human donor. It is not recorded whose cells these are; they may come from a transplant donor. Sequences were obtained from gamma-delta T cells. The chain uses TRDV2 and TRDJ1; 7 nucleotides align to TRDD3. CDR3 sequence reads: CACDTVGSTGDPSDTDTLIF. CDR3 sequence (DNA): TGTGCCTGTGACACCGTGGGCTCGACTGGGGACCCCAGCGACACCGATACACTCATCTTT.